This T cell receptor beta chain was recovered during a study of spatial heterogeneity in lung cancer. Time point given: sample taken at primary tumor resection. The sequenced material consisted of unsorted whole RNA from tumor, nontumor lung or frozen PBMC. The V gene's germline CDR1 is SGHVS and CDR2 FQNEAQ. V was trimmed by 0 bases and J by 3 bases, leaving 9 bases between them. The CDR3 has 14 amino acids. TCRdb ran MiXCR on the 5' RACE reads and lists one entry per CDR3 protein. The table records 40,000 to 50,000 distinct CDR3 sequences, less than 9% of them present only once. This clonotype has a handful of counts.

This sample comprised PBMCs, obtained at surgery. This chain uses TRBV7-8 with TRBJ2-7; D gene ambiguous. The sequence derives from a female donor with early-stage non-small cell lung cancer. Here the CDR3 reads CASSLALNRYEQYF. In nucleotides, the CDR3 is TGTGCCAGCAGCTTAGCGCTGAACCGCTACGAGCAGTACTTC.